This TCR beta chain was recorded in a study of blood T cell repertoires in COVID-19. Study-wide background: Samples came from the United States, Italy and Spain, spanning acute and convalescent COVID-19. T cells, B-cell-depleted T cells, or PBMCs supplied cDNA or gDNA.

CDR3 length equals 13 residues. V was clipped by 2 bases and J by 3 bases, with 7 bases between them. Germline V CDR1 and CDR2: MNHEY, SVGAGI. Original analysis: Reference gene primer amplification yielded estimated nucleated cell counts. Generated by immunoSEQ multiplex PCR, the TCRdb table keeps only in-frame clones and is missing some. That table is the source of V, J and clone size, and D and trimming were worked out from the DNA. The table has 270,000 or so clones, around 86% seen once. This receptor was taken from a woman in her 40s who had recovered from COVID-19. The gene calls are TRBV6-5 and TRBJ1-2; D gene ambiguous. Sequences were obtained from peripheral blood. CDR3 DNA sequence: TGTGCCAGCAGTTACCGAGGGTACTATGGCTACACCTTC. It encodes CASSYRGYYGYTF.